Listed below are T cell receptor beta chains from one sample, sequenced in a study of blood T cells in healthy people across ages. TCRdb passed the 5' RACE reads through MiXCR, listing each CDR3 protein once. Here the sample spans under 800,000 distinct CDR3 sequences, approximately 21% being singletons. Material for sequencing was blood. The receptors were sampled from a man between 65 and 85 years old in good health. The CDR3 runs from the conserved cysteine through the conserved F or W. The D gene is left open where the match is weak. Only some rows state a clone size, as once, few, many or a class for expanded clones.

D gene,V gene,J gene,clone size,CDR3 protein,CDR3 DNA
.,TRBV28,TRBJ2-7,.,CASREQSSYEQYF,TGTGCCAGCAGGGAACAGAGCTCCTACGAGCAGTACTTC
.,TRBV7-2,TRBJ2-2,many,CASSLGGYPVSVGELFF,TGTGCCAGCAGCTTAGGCGGCTATCCCGTTTCAGTCGGGGAGCTGTTTTTT
TRBD1,TRBV7-6,TRBJ2-5,.,CASSQDRGQETQYF,TGTGCCAGCAGCCAGGACAGGGGGCAAGAGACCCAGTACTTC
.,TRBV2,TRBJ2-3,.,CASSEHVADTQYF,TGTGCCAGCAGTGAACATGTGGCAGATACGCAGTATTTT
.,TRBV12-3/TRBV12-4,TRBJ2-1,few,CASFKASSYNEQFF,TGTGCCAGCTTTAAGGCGAGCTCCTACAATGAGCAGTTCTTC
.,TRBV4-2,TRBJ1-1,.,CASSSLKRVGAFF,TGTGCCAGCAGTTCCTTAAAACGGGTAGGGGCTTTCTTT
TRBD2,TRBV18,TRBJ2-1,.,CASSPRGLAGSSYNEQFF,TGTGCCAGCTCCCCCCGTGGACTAGCGGGCAGCTCCTACAATGAGCAGTTCTTC
.,TRBV12-3/TRBV12-4,TRBJ1-1,.,CASSRGDLMNTEAFF,TGTGCCAGCAGCCGAGGAGACCTCATGAACACTGAAGCTTTCTTT
.,TRBV5-1,TRBJ2-2,.,CASMERAGNTGELFF,TGCGCCAGCATGGAGAGGGCCGGAAACACCGGGGAGCTGTTTTTT
TRBD1,TRBV20-1,TRBJ1-6,.,CSARGDRGSPLHF,TGCAGTGCTAGAGGCGACAGGGGATCACCCCTCCACTTT
.,TRBV4-1,TRBJ2-1,many,CASSQTYGGNEQFF,TGCGCCAGCAGCCAAACCTACGGCGGCAATGAGCAGTTCTTC
TRBD2,TRBV28,TRBJ2-1,many,CASSSLAASYNEQFF,TGTGCCAGCAGTTCACTAGCGGCTTCCTACAATGAGCAGTTCTTC
.,TRBV12-3/TRBV12-4,TRBJ2-4,few,CASSFRGGSKNIQYF,TGTGCCAGCAGTTTCAGGGGGGGGTCCAAAAACATTCAGTACTTC
.,TRBV4-1,TRBJ2-5,few,CASSHPGKKTETQYF,TGCGCCAGCAGCCATCCCGGGAAAAAAACGGAGACCCAGTACTTC
.,TRBV4-3,TRBJ2-4,.,CASSQGPLRAKNIQYF,TGCGCCAGCAGCCAAGGCCCTCTAAGGGCCAAAAACATTCAGTACTTC
.,TRBV18,TRBJ2-5,few,CASSPLRLGETQYF,TGTGCCAGCTCACCACTTCGGCTTGGGGAGACCCAGTACTTC
TRBD1,TRBV5-4,TRBJ2-2,.,CASSSGQGAGELFF,TGTGCCAGCAGCTCAGGACAGGGGGCCGGGGAGCTGTTTTTT
TRBD1,TRBV19,TRBJ2-7,few,CASSRRTGGSYEQYF,TGTGCCAGTAGTAGACGGACAGGGGGCTCCTACGAGCAGTACTTC
TRBD2,TRBV5-1,TRBJ2-5,few,CAGSPGLAEQETQYF,TGCGCCGGCAGCCCGGGACTAGCGGAACAAGAGACCCAGTACTTC
TRBD1,TRBV6-5,TRBJ1-1,.,CASISTGVTEAFF,TGTGCCAGCATCTCGACAGGGGTGACTGAAGCTTTCTTT
.,TRBV2,TRBJ2-3,.,CASSDMQSDTQYF,TGTGCCAGCAGTGATATGCAGAGCGATACGCAGTATTTT
.,TRBV4-1,TRBJ2-3,once,CASSQGYGRTDTQYF,TGCGCCAGCAGCCAAGGGTACGGGCGCACAGATACGCAGTATTTT
.,TRBV4-1,TRBJ1-1,few,CASSQHQQGNTEAFF,TGCGCCAGCAGCCAACACCAACAGGGGAACACTGAAGCTTTCTTT
.,TRBV12-3/TRBV12-4,TRBJ1-2,.,CASSLPANYGYTF,TGTGCCAGCAGCCTGCCAGCTAACTATGGCTACACCTTC
TRBD2,TRBV10-2,TRBJ2-3,.,CASPPPGGGTDTQYF,TGCGCCAGCCCCCCGCCCGGGGGGGGCACAGATACGCAGTATTTT
.,TRBV18,TRBJ2-7,.,CASSPSVREHYEQYF,TGTGCCAGCTCACCAAGTGTCAGGGAGCACTACGAGCAGTACTTC
TRBD1,TRBV7-7,TRBJ2-5,.,CASSYRTGQSQETQYF,TGTGCCAGCAGCTACCGGACAGGTCAGAGCCAAGAGACCCAGTACTTC
.,TRBV3-1,TRBJ1-1,few,CASSQLTGQTEAFF,TGTGCCAGCAGCCAGTTGACAGGACAGACTGAAGCTTTCTTT
TRBD1,TRBV6-2/TRBV6-3,TRBJ2-1,few,CASKKTGISYNEQFF,TGTGCCAGCAAGAAGACAGGGATCTCCTACAATGAGCAGTTCTTC
TRBD1,TRBV28,TRBJ1-4,few,CASRFQGATNEKLFF,TGTGCCAGCAGGTTCCAGGGGGCGACTAATGAAAAACTGTTTTTT
.,TRBV4-1,TRBJ2-3,few,CASSHAGSTDTQYF,TGCGCCAGCAGCCACGCAGGCAGCACAGATACGCAGTATTTT
.,TRBV15,TRBJ1-4,.,CATSRSRDPEKLFF,TGTGCCACCAGCAGATCCCGGGATCCTGAAAAACTGTTTTTT
.,TRBV27,TRBJ2-5,.,CASSLRPGPLETQYF,TGTGCCAGCAGTTTACGTCCGGGGCCATTAGAGACCCAGTACTTC
TRBD2,TRBV27,TRBJ2-5,few,CASKGLAGGPQETQYF,TGTGCCAGCAAAGGACTAGCGGGAGGGCCCCAAGAGACCCAGTACTTC
TRBD1,TRBV28,TRBJ2-5,few,CASVGQEETQYF,TGTGCCAGCGTGGGACAGGAAGAGACCCAGTACTTC
.,TRBV5-6,TRBJ2-1,few,CASSFLRDTFLDEQFF,TGTGCCAGCAGCTTTCTCCGGGACACGTTTTTGGATGAGCAGTTCTTC
TRBD2,TRBV12-3/TRBV12-4,TRBJ2-3,.,CASSYGLAGYTQYF,TGTGCCAGCAGTTATGGACTAGCTGGCTATACGCAGTATTTC
TRBD2,TRBV20-1,TRBJ2-1,.,CSAGTSGHNEQFF,TGCAGTGCAGGGACTAGCGGACACAATGAGCAGTTCTTC
TRBD1,TRBV25-1,TRBJ2-1,few,CASSVEGTGFDNEQFF,TGTGCCAGCAGTGTGGAAGGGACAGGGTTTGACAATGAGCAGTTCTTC
.,TRBV18,TRBJ2-2,few,CASSPRQGKEAGELFF,TGTGCCAGCTCACCAAGGCAGGGGAAGGAAGCCGGGGAGCTGTTTTTT
.,TRBV29-1,TRBJ2-5,.,CSVGRQGETQYF,TGCAGCGTTGGACGCCAGGGGGAGACCCAGTACTTC
TRBD1,TRBV7-2,TRBJ2-1,.,CASSFPGGSLGSEQFF,TGTGCCAGCAGCTTCCCAGGGGGCTCCCTAGGGAGTGAGCAGTTCTTC
.,TRBV6-6,TRBJ1-3,many,CASSPGYGNTIYF,TGTGCCAGCAGTCCCGGATACGGAAACACCATATATTTT
TRBD2,TRBV2,TRBJ2-3,.,CASSLEREATDTQYF,TGTGCCAGCAGTCTAGAGCGGGAGGCCACAGATACGCAGTATTTT
.,TRBV7-9,TRBJ2-7,.,CASSSGFSGYEQYF,TGTGCCAGCAGCTCGGGGTTCTCGGGGTACGAGCAGTACTTC
.,TRBV15,TRBJ2-6,.,CATRSSGANVLTF,TGTGCCACCAGGAGCTCTGGGGCCAACGTCCTGACTTTC
TRBD1,TRBV6-1,TRBJ2-2,.,CASRIRGRGNTGELFF,TGTGCCAGCAGGATCAGGGGGCGCGGGAACACCGGGGAGCTGTTTTTT
TRBD2,TRBV5-1,TRBJ2-7,few,CASSFSGTNDYEQYF,TGCGCCAGCAGCTTTAGCGGGACCAACGATTACGAGCAGTACTTC
.,TRBV7-3,TRBJ2-5,.,CASSLSTSGQETKYF,TGTGCCAGCAGCTTAAGTACCAGCGGACAAGAGACCAAGTACTTC
TRBD1,TRBV28,TRBJ1-1,.,CASSGTGAGTEAFF,TGTGCCAGCAGTGGGACAGGGGCCGGCACTGAAGCTTTCTTT
TRBD2,TRBV20-1,TRBJ2-1,few,CSAGEVGNEQFF,TGCAGCGCGGGGGAAGTGGGCAATGAGCAGTTCTTC
TRBD2,TRBV29-1,TRBJ2-5,.,CSVGGKRAGVQETQYF,TGCAGCGTTGGAGGGAAGAGGGCGGGAGTACAAGAGACCCAGTACTTC
TRBD1,TRBV2,TRBJ1-4,few,CASSWGTANEKLFF,TGTGCCAGCAGTTGGGGGACAGCCAATGAAAAACTGTTTTTT
.,TRBV27,TRBJ2-7,.,CASSLLLGYEQYF,TGTGCCAGCAGTTTATTGTTGGGCTACGAGCAGTACTTC
TRBD2,TRBV7-2,TRBJ2-2,.,CASSRTSGSNTGELFF,TGTGCCAGCAGTCGGACTAGCGGATCGAACACCGGGGAGCTGTTTTTT
TRBD1,TRBV20-1,TRBJ2-3,.,CSAQTGSTDTQYF,TGCAGTGCCCAGACAGGGTCCACAGATACGCAGTATTTT
.,TRBV20-1,TRBJ1-2,.,CSAREGNGYTF,TGCAGTGCCAGAGAGGGCAATGGCTACACCTTC